The T cell receptor beta chain under discussion was sequenced for a study of T cells after yellow fever vaccination. TCRdb re-analysed the 5' RACE reads in MiXCR, keeping a single row per CDR3 protein. The sample lists about 330,000 distinct CDR3 sequences, about 7.8% occurring once. The length of the CDR3 is 16 residues. Germline values: CDR1 MNHEY, CDR2 SMNVEV (reference sequence). Trimming at V came to 5 bases and at J to 2 bases, leaving 11 bases not matched to a gene. The source was PBMCs, collected approximately 47 days after the first yellow fever vaccination. The chain joins TRBV27 to TRBJ2-7, with 8 bases fitting TRBD2. The sequence was collected from a young man who received the YFV17D yellow fever vaccine. CDR3 coding DNA: TGTGCCAGCAGTCCCCTCAGAAGCGGGGGTACCTACGAGCAGTACTTC. As protein: CASSPLRSGGTYEQYF.